These T cell receptor beta chains were read from a single sample in a study of cytomegalovirus exposure and HLA in healthy donors. The protocol was immunoSEQ multiplex PCR, while the TCRdb copy is restricted to in-frame clones and leaves out a portion. This table holds around 120,000 clones, roughly 78% found once. The sample consisted of PBMCs. These receptors came from a man younger than 45 in good health and CMV-seronegative. Both conserved end residues are part of each CDR3. The D gene is left open where the match is weak. Clone sizes are given selectively: once, few, many, or a class where the clone is expanded.

>TRBV30|TRBJ1-5|NA|TRBD1
CAWSDPGQGLRSNQPQNF
>TRBV7-8|TRBJ2-1|once|TRBD2
CASSRGTRLYNEQFF
>TRBV7-2|TRBJ2-7|NA|NA
CASSLSPVPTYEQYF
>TRBV27|TRBJ1-1|NA|NA
CASSSGTEAFF
>TRBV7-2|TRBJ2-4|NA|NA
CASSLGVDFLAKNIQYF
>TRBV4-2|TRBJ2-5|NA|NA
CASSRNVVGVGETQYF
>TRBV2|TRBJ1-2|NA|NA
CASPRRNSNYGYTF
>TRBV4-1|TRBJ1-2|NA|NA
CASSQDSPLYGYPF
>TRBV2|TRBJ2-5|NA|TRBD1
CASREGQGLQETQYF
>TRBV13|TRBJ2-2|NA|NA
CASSLGPSFAGELFF
>TRBV4-1|TRBJ2-7|few|NA
CASSHMEQSYEQYF
>TRBV28|TRBJ2-3|NA|NA
CASSPENLQGWDTDTQYF
>TRBV5-1|TRBJ1-5|once|TRBD1
CASSLESRDREPFSSSNQPQHF
>TRBV2|TRBJ2-4|NA|NA
CASSDNQGGNIQYF
>TRBV28|TRBJ2-7|NA|TRBD1
CASSLTGRSYEQYF
>TRBV6-5|TRBJ1-5|NA|NA
CASSSDRTINQPQHF
>TRBV7-6|TRBJ2-1|NA|TRBD1
CASSLGTGGPEQFF
>TRBV18|TRBJ2-7|NA|NA
CASSPPDQRSYEQYF
>TRBV4-3|TRBJ2-5|NA|TRBD2
CASSHQTTGTSGSLETQYF
>TRBV29-1|TRBJ1-2|once|NA
CSVATRGGYGYPF
>TRBV14|TRBJ2-5|NA|NA
CASSQAVSPGETQYF
>TRBV12-5|TRBJ2-1|NA|NA
CASGLGAAGAEQFF